These 9 T cell receptor beta chains share one sample of origin, sequenced in a study of molecular identifiers for immune sequencing clone quantification. MiXCR was run by TCRdb on the PCR reads, yielding one entry per CDR3 protein. The profile shows approximately 550,000 distinct CDR3 sequences, approximately 25% of them singletons. Material: naive CD8+ T cells from blood, with Jurkat cell RNA spiked in. As for subset: FACS-sorted CD8+CD4-CCR7+CD45RA+ naive T cells. Every receptor here comes from a human donor in good health. Some libraries in this study had Jurkat cell RNA spiked in.

The V gene is TRBV19, the J gene TRBJ2-5, with 7 bases fitting TRBD1. J lost 2 bases, V lost 4 bases, and 7 bases had no gene match. Germline values: CDR1 LNHDA, CDR2 SQIVND (reference sequence). The CDR3 has 15 amino acids. The CDR3 is CASSKRDSLQETQYF. Here the CDR3 DNA reads TGTGCCAGTAGTAAAAGGGACAGTCTACAAGAGACCCAGTACTTC.

This clonotype was counted many times. The rearrangement links TRBV9 to TRBJ2-3; 7 nucleotides agree with TRBD1. The CDR3 sequence is 15 residues long. The ends lost 0 bases at V and 0 bases at J; junction bases unmatched: 1. Germline-derived CDR1 and CDR2 are SGDLS and YYNGEE. The DNA of the CDR3 is TGTGCCAGCAGCGTAGGGGACAGAAGCACAGATACGCAGTATTTT. Encoded protein: CASSVGDRSTDTQYF. The full variable domain, rest sourced from reference TRBV9 and TRBJ2-3, is DSGVTQTPKHLITATGQRVTLRCSPRSGDLSVYWYQQSLDQGLQFLIQYYNGEERAKGNILERFSAQQFPDLHSELNLSSLELGDSALYFCASSVGDRSTDTQYFGPGTRLTVL.

This clonotype was seen more than once but under ten times. V and J are TRBV30 and TRBJ2-5; the D is unclear. The CDR3 totals 14 residues. Trimming pared 1 base from V and 5 bases from J, leaving 14 bases between. Germline assignment: CDR1 GTSNPN and CDR2 SVGIG (reference sequence). The CDR3 is CAWSGQERRETQYF. The CDR3 coding sequence is TGTGCCTGGAGTGGTCAAGAGCGCCGGGAGACCCAGTACTTC.

The chain has TRBV6-2 or TRBV6-3 and TRBJ2-1; D is uncertain. The CDR3 covers 16 residues. The V and J ends lost 5 bases and 3 bases respectively, with 17 bases between them. In germline, CDR1 is MNHEY, CDR2 SVGEGT. DNA of the CDR3: TGTGCCAGCAGTCCCTTTAGCCCTCGTTACTACAATGAGCAGTTCTTC. Encoded protein: CASSPFSPRYYNEQFF.

In this sample, this clonotype turned up many times. The chain has TRBV29-1 and TRBJ1-2; D is ambiguous. The germline V gene has CDR1 SQVTM and CDR2 ANQGSEA. V gave up 2 bases and J gave up 4 bases, with 11 bases separating them. The CDR3 sequence is 13 residues long. The CDR3 DNA sequence: TGCAGCGTTGAACAGGCTTTTCCCTATGGCTACACCTTC. It specifies CSVEQAFPYGYTF.

The chain combines TRBV4-3 with TRBJ1-2; maybe TRBD1 (5 bases). The CDR3 is 16 residues long. Germline loops: CDR1 LGHNA, CDR2 YSLEER. Between the trimmed V and J ends, which lost 0 bases and 2 bases, there was a span of 13 bases. This CDR3 is CASSQDRRRQNYGYTF. The CDR3 nucleotides read TGCGCCAGCAGCCAAGATAGAAGGCGACAGAACTATGGCTACACCTTC.

Many counts were recorded for this clonotype. The chain employs TRBV7-6 and TRBJ2-3, with D uncertain. Germline V gene data show CDR1 as SGHVS and CDR2 as FNYEAQ. CDR3 length: 14 amino acids. V was trimmed by 8 bases and J by 0 bases, leaving 12 bases between them. The CDR3 nucleotides are TGTGCCAGCTGCCAATTGGGGAGCACAGATACGCAGTATTTT. Encoded protein: CASCQLGSTDTQYF. The variable domain in full, completed from reference TRBV7-6 and TRBJ2-3, reads GAGVSQSPRYKVTKRGQDVALRCDPISGHVSLYWYRQALGQGPEFLTYFNYEAQQDKSGLPNDRFSAERPEGSISTLTIQRTEQRDSAMYRCASCQLGSTDTQYFGPGTRLTVL.

At least ten counts were recorded for this clonotype. This chain joins TRBV11-2 and TRBJ2-5, with D unresolved. Germline V gives CDR1 SGHAT, CDR2 FQNNGV. CDR3 length: 14 amino acids. V dropped 4 bases and J dropped 1 base, with 10 bases sitting between them. The chain's CDR3 is CASSSWTVQETQYF. CDR3 nucleotide sequence: TGTGCCAGCAGCTCGTGGACGGTCCAAGAGACCCAGTACTTC.

The chain combines TRBV3-1 with TRBJ2-3; 10 bases line up with TRBD2. Per the germline V gene, CDR1 is LGHDT and CDR2 is YNNKEL (reference sequence). V was clipped by 1 base and J by 8 bases; unmatched bases: 9. The CDR3 consists of 16 residues. CDR3 DNA: TGTGCCAGCAGCCAAGTCCCTAGCGGGGGTGGGGTTACGCAGTATTTT. As protein: CASSQVPSGGGVTQYF.